This TCR beta chain stems from a study of blood T cell repertoires in COVID-19. The overall study: Whether acute or convalescent, the COVID-19 samples came from the United States, Italy and Spain. T cells, B-cell-depleted T cells, or PBMCs provided the cDNA or gDNA that served as material.

Authors' methods: Quantification of nucleated cells was approximated via reference gene primer amplification. The method was immunoSEQ multiplex PCR; TCRdb's version includes in-frame clones alone and lacks a portion of them. Clonal size and the V and J genes are those of that table, whereas D and trimming came from the DNA. The sample has 200,000 to 300,000 clones; approximately 89% are singletons. Up to 2 weeks before entering the study, exposed participants had met a COVID-19 case. The germline V gene encodes CDR1 SGHTA and CDR2 FQGNSA. The CDR3 is 16 residues long. J was trimmed by 4 bases and V by 1 base; bases with no gene match: 7.

What was sequenced was PBMCs or T cells enriched from blood (not recorded which). The chain couples TRBV7-2 to TRBJ2-5, with 9 bases fitting TRBD1. This TCR came from a woman aged 40 to 50 who had been exposed to COVID-19. The CDR3 DNA is TGTGCCAGCAGCTTAGTTGGGACAGGGTTGGTAGAGACCCAGTACTTC. This gives the protein CASSLVGTGLVETQYF.